What follows are 29 T cell receptor beta chains derived from one specimen sequenced in a study of blood T cell repertoires in COVID-19 (dated by TCRdb to the early 2020s). The library was obtained by the immunoSEQ multiplex PCR assay. Not all clones reach the TCRdb copy of this immuneACCESS table, which keeps in-frame sequences only. Checked studies attribute under half of the gap to unresolved V genes and leave the rest unexplained. Recorded for this sample are 380,000 or so clones; approximately 88% of them occurred a single time. The top ten clonotypes cover over 2% of the sample. Sequencing was carried out using PBMCs or T cells enriched from blood (not recorded which). The receptors here all came from a woman aged 40 to 50 with acute COVID-19.

The chain employs TRBV2 and TRBJ1-1; no clear D. CDR1 is SNHLY and CDR2 is FYNNEI in the germline V gene. Trimming took off 3 bases at V and 2 bases at J, with 7 bases between the two ends. CDR3 length equals 13 residues. For the CDR3, the DNA is TGTGCCAGCAGTGAGTATCTCAACACTGAAGCTTTCTTT. Translation gives CASSEYLNTEAFF.

The chain joins TRBV4-2 to TRBJ1-3; a possible D gene is TRBD1 (5 bases). From germline, CDR1 is LGHNA and CDR2 YNFKEQ. The ends were cut back, 0 bases at V and 4 bases at J, with 13 bases in the middle. The CDR3 totals 16 residues. The CDR3 sequence: CASSQETVLRGNTIYF. The DNA of the CDR3 is TGTGCCAGCAGCCAAGAGACAGTTTTGAGAGGAAACACCATATATTTT.

This clone has just one count. V usage is TRBV7-2 and J usage is TRBJ1-2; D gene ambiguous. Germline values: CDR1 SGHTA, CDR2 FQGNSA. The CDR3 totals 13 residues. V was trimmed by 3 bases and J by 8 bases, leaving 13 bases between them. The CDR3 protein is CASSFRAGYGYTF. CDR3 nucleotide sequence: TGTGCCAGCAGCTTTAGAGCGGGATACGGCTACACCTTC.

The chain has TRBV6-6 and TRBJ2-2; 13 bases match TRBD2. CDR1 is MNHNY and CDR2 is SVGAGI in the germline V gene (reference sequence). The CDR3 covers 16 residues. V trimming: 6 bases; J trimming: 7 bases; junction bases outside the gene matches: 8. CDR3 sequence: CASSKGLAGPGGELFF. CDR3 nucleotide sequence: TGTGCCAGCAGCAAGGGACTAGCGGGACCCGGCGGGGAGCTGTTTTTT.

For this clone: The same CDR3 can be traced to other DNA sequences in this sample. This chain connects TRBV5-1 to TRBJ1-1; D is possibly TRBD1 (5 bases). Germline assignment: CDR1 SGHRS and CDR2 YFSETQ. This CDR3 region has 13 residues. V was shortened by 4 bases and J by 0 bases, with 7 bases between the two germline ends. Here the CDR3 reads CASSQGLNTEAFF. CDR3 nucleotides: TGCGCCAGCAGCCAGGGTTTGAACACTGAAGCTTTCTTT.

The J gene is TRBJ1-2, the V gene TRBV3-1 (or the pseudogene TRBV3-2); TRBD1 aligns across 9 bases. J was trimmed by 3 bases and V by 7 bases; bases with no gene match: 12. The CDR3 consists of 16 residues. Germline CDR1 is LGHDT and CDR2 is YNNKEL (reference sequence). The CDR3 DNA follows: TGTGCCAGCAAGCGAACAGGGGGCTACCCCCACTATGGCTACACCTTC. Protein sequence: CASKRTGGYPHYGYTF.

A remark on this clone: This CDR3 is also generated by other DNA sequences in the sample. V usage is TRBV7-9 and J usage is TRBJ2-3; the D gene is possibly TRBD2 (6 bases). Germline V gene lookup returns CDR1 SEHNR and CDR2 FQNEAQ (reference sequence). The CDR3 has 13 residues. Trimming removed 5 bases from V and 4 bases from J, with 10 bases in between. CDR3 sequence: CASSPSGPDTQYF. CDR3 sequence (DNA): TGTGCCAGCAGCCCGAGCGGGCCAGATACGCAGTATTTT.

J is TRBJ2-1 and V is TRBV24-1, with 7 positions matching TRBD1. CDR3 length: 15 residues. CDR1 is KGHDR and CDR2 is SFDVKD in the germline V gene. V was clipped by 0 bases and J by 8 bases; unmatched bases: 6. CDR3 residues: CATSDLGETGHEQFF. DNA for the CDR3: TGTGCCACCAGTGATTTGGGGGAGACAGGGCATGAGCAGTTCTTC.

The chain combines TRBV14 with TRBJ2-1; TRBD2 matches at 12 bases. V lost 2 bases to trimming and J lost 7 bases; unmatched junction nucleotides: 6. Per germline, CDR1 SGHDN and CDR2 FVKESK. There are 16 residues in the CDR3. The CDR3 DNA is TGTGCCAGCAGCCAATGGCTAGCGGGGGGGCTTAATGAGCAGTTCTTC. Protein sequence: CASSQWLAGGLNEQFF.

The chain has TRBV25-1 and TRBJ1-6; 9 nucleotides line up with TRBD1. The germline gives CDR1 MGHDK, CDR2 SYGVNS. Trimming removed 8 bases from V and 7 bases from J; junction bases left unmatched: 6. The CDR3 runs to 14 residues. The CDR3 loop reads CASGGQGPNSPLHF. The CDR3 region has the DNA TGTGCCAGCGGGGGACAGGGTCCGAATTCACCCCTCCACTTT. The variable domain in full, completed from reference TRBV25-1 and TRBJ1-6, reads EADIYQTPRYLVIGTGKKITLECSQTMGHDKMYWYQQDPGMELHLIHYSYGVNSTEKGDLSSESTVSRIRTEHFPLTLESARPSHTSQYLCASGGQGPNSPLHFGNGTRLTVT.

The chain employs TRBV2 and TRBJ1-1; no firm D call. Germline V lookup: CDR1 SNHLY, CDR2 FYNNEI. The V and J ends lost 1 base and 10 bases respectively, with 13 bases between them. There are 13 residues in the CDR3. The CDR3 DNA reads as TGTGCCAGCAGTGAAGGGACTCCGCCTCTAGCTTTCTTT. It encodes CASSEGTPPLAFF.

This sequence joins TRBV12-5 and TRBJ1-2, with D possibly TRBD1 on 6 matching bases. The CDR3 is 13 amino acids. Germline V lookup: CDR1 LGHNT, CDR2 FRNRAP. V lost 4 bases to trimming and J lost 5 bases, with 11 bases between them. DNA of the CDR3: TGTGCTAGTGGTTCGGACAGTGAATATGGCTACACCTTC. It translates to CASGSDSEYGYTF. The variable domain in full, completed from reference TRBV12-5 and TRBJ1-2, reads DARVTQTPRHKVTEMGQEVTMRCQPILGHNTVFWYRQTMMQGLELLAYFRNRAPLDDSGMPKDRFSAEMPDATLATLKIQPSEPRDSAVYFCASGSDSEYGYTFGSGTRLTVV.

This clone appeared a single time. This rearrangement joins TRBV9 to TRBJ1-1, with D unresolved. The CDR3 sequence is 11 residues long. Germline V gene sequence: CDR1 SGDLS, CDR2 YYNGEE. V lost 3 bases to trimming and J lost 12 bases, with 12 bases between them. The CDR3, as DNA: TGTGCCAGCAGCGCAGGATTATGGACTTTCTTT. This translates into CASSAGLWTFF.

This clone appeared a single time. V gene TRBV4-1 combines with J gene TRBJ1-1; 9 bases map to TRBD1. CDR1 is MGHRA, CDR2 YSYEKL, per germline. J was trimmed by 7 bases and V by 0 bases; bases with no gene match: 9. There are 16 residues in the CDR3. CDR3 nucleotide sequence: TGCGCCAGCAGCCAAGATCGGGGGACAGGGATTAGTGAAGCTTTCTTT. Its translation is CASSQDRGTGISEAFF.

The rearrangement links TRBV18 to TRBJ2-1, with 7 bases identical to TRBD2. This CDR3 spans 13 amino acids. The ends lost 5 bases at V and 9 bases at J; junction bases unmatched: 7. Germline V CDR1 and CDR2: KGHSH, LQKENI. In nucleotides, the CDR3 is TGTGCCAGCTCAGGGGGAGGGGCTCGTGAGCAGTTCTTC. Amino acid sequence: CASSGGGAREQFF.

The J gene is TRBJ1-5, the V gene TRBV4-1; D is unclear. The CDR3 is 14 residues long. Trimming shortened V by 0 bases and J by 4 bases, and 7 bases separated the two germline ends. Per germline, CDR1 MGHRA and CDR2 YSYEKL. CDR3 sequence reads: CASSQDAGNQPQHF. CDR3 nucleotide sequence: TGCGCCAGCAGCCAAGATGCGGGAAATCAGCCCCAGCATTTT.

This chain connects TRBV4-1 to TRBJ2-2; D possibly corresponds to TRBD1 (5 bases). V lost 3 bases and J 7 bases, leaving 21 bases between the germline ends. CDR1 MGHRA and CDR2 YSYEKL come from the germline V gene. The CDR3 consists of 17 residues. The CDR3 here is CASSQGRMVGKGGELFF. CDR3 in DNA: TGCGCCAGCAGCCAGGGGCGGATGGTCGGTAAGGGCGGGGAGCTGTTTTTT.

The chain employs TRBV3-1 (or the pseudogene TRBV3-2) and TRBJ2-1; the D gene is possibly TRBD2 (6 bases). The CDR3 sequence is 16 residues long. Germline CDR1 and CDR2: LGHDT and YNNKEL (reference sequence). V dropped 3 bases and J dropped 5 bases, with 17 bases sitting between them. The CDR3: CASSQGFAGRDNEQFF. CDR3 sequence (DNA): TGTGCCAGCAGCCAGGGTTTCGCGGGGAGAGACAATGAGCAGTTCTTC.

J is TRBJ1-6 and V is TRBV21-1. TRBV21-1 is a recognized pseudogene. There are 13 residues in the CDR3. This CDR3 reads CASSVRVNSPLHF. The CDR3 DNA is TGTGCCAGCAGCGTGAGGGTGAATTCACCCCTCCACTTT.

This clone showed up just a few times. The V gene is TRBV29-1, the J gene TRBJ2-1; 7 nucleotides align to TRBD1. The CDR3 has 12 residues. After removal of 8 bases from V and 5 bases from J, the junction contained 6 bases not matched to a gene. CDR1 and CDR2 (germline): SQVTM, ANQGSEA. CDR3 protein: CSTHRGHNEQFF. The CDR3 DNA reads TGCAGCACCCACAGGGGACACAATGAGCAGTTCTTC.

Only one count was recorded for this clone. This chain uses TRBV21-1 with TRBJ2-4; TRBD1, as called in the table, went unchecked against the DNA. TRBV21-1 is described as a pseudogene. This CDR3 has 15 residues. The CDR3 sequence is CASSKYRVVKNIQYF. CDR3 nucleotide sequence: TGTGCCAGCAGCAAGTACAGGGTTGTAAAAAACATTCAGTACTTC.

The chain links TRBV6-5 to TRBJ2-7; 9 nucleotides align to TRBD1. There are 13 residues in the CDR3. After removal of 10 bases from V and 1 base from J, the junction contained 5 bases not matched to a gene. Germline CDR1 is MNHEY and CDR2 is SVGAGI. The CDR3 region has the DNA TGTGCCACCTGGGACAGGGAATCCTACGAGCAGTACTTC. Translating it yields CATWDRESYEQYF.

This clone was detected a few times. The chain is built from TRBV18 and TRBJ2-5; D is ambiguous. The CDR3 has 14 residues. V was cut by 2 bases and J by 5 bases, with 12 bases left in between. CDR1 and CDR2 from the germline V gene are KGHSH and LQKENI. In DNA form, the CDR3 reads TGTGCCAGCTCACCATCGACGGGTTCTGAGACCCAGTACTTC. This encodes CASSPSTGSETQYF. The full variable domain, its missing parts supplied by reference TRBV18 and TRBJ2-5, is NAGVMQNPRHLVRRRGQEARLRCSPMKGHSHVYWYRQLPEEGLKFMVYLQKENIIDESGMPKERFSAEFPKEGPSILRIQQVVRGDSAAYFCASSPSTGSETQYFGPGTRLLVL.

The chain is built from TRBV27 and TRBJ2-2; TRBD1 is a possible D gene (6 bases). CDR1 is MNHEY and CDR2 is SMNVEV in the germline V gene (reference sequence). The CDR3 totals 15 residues. The V gene lost 1 base and the J gene lost 5 bases, with 11 bases spanning the gap. The DNA for the CDR3 is TGTGCCAGCAGTTTATTGGGACAAAAAACCGGGGAGCTGTTTTTT. Translation: CASSLLGQKTGELFF.

The chain joins TRBV12-3 or TRBV12-4 to TRBJ1-4; TRBD1 might be the D (5 bases). CDR3 length equals 13 residues. Deletions cut 3 bases from V and 7 bases from J, with 9 bases between. In DNA, the CDR3 is TGTGCCAGCAGTTTTGGGGCCCCTGAAAAACTGTTTTTT. It yields the protein CASSFGAPEKLFF.

This clone was detected only a few times. The chain joins TRBV6-1 to TRBJ1-4; D ambiguous. Trimming stripped 0 bases from V and 0 bases from J, with 11 bases between. The CDR3 spans 17 residues. Germline CDR1 and CDR2: MNHNS and SASEGT. The CDR3 protein is CASSEAPGAATNEKLFF. DNA of the CDR3: TGTGCCAGCAGTGAAGCGCCGGGAGCCGCAACTAATGAAAAACTGTTTTTT.

The chain employs TRBV9 and TRBJ2-3, with 10 bases lining up with TRBD1. The V segment lost 3 bases and the J segment 5 bases; nucleotides outside the gene matches: 9. Germline assignment: CDR1 SGDLS and CDR2 YYNGEE. The length of the CDR3 is 16 residues. DNA for the CDR3: TGTGCCAGCAGCGCCGGGACAGGGGCTGCACAAGATACGCAGTATTTT. It is translated as CASSAGTGAAQDTQYF.

This clone has more than one count but fewer than ten. The chain links TRBV3-1 (or the pseudogene TRBV3-2) to TRBJ1-1; D gene ambiguous. The V and J ends lost 4 bases and 1 base respectively, with 7 bases between them. The CDR3 extends over 13 amino acids. CDR1 LGHDT and CDR2 YNNKEL come from the germline V gene (reference sequence). The CDR3 DNA reads as TGTGCCAGCAGCCTTTACACGAACACTGAAGCTTTCTTT. Translating gives CASSLYTNTEAFF.

This clone was seen a single time. The rearrangement links TRBV30 to TRBJ2-2; TRBD2 aligns across 8 bases. This CDR3 contains 15 residues. With 3 bases clipped from V and 7 bases from J, the junction kept 10 bases outside the gene matches. Germline CDR1 reads GTSNPN; CDR2 reads SVGIG (reference sequence). This CDR3 reads CAWRRLNGGVGELFF. The CDR3 DNA is TGTGCCTGGAGGAGGTTAAACGGGGGGGTCGGGGAGCTGTTTTTT.